This T cell receptor (beta chain) derives from a study of T cell repertoires in cytomegalovirus infection. At the level of the study: Shared public TCR beta signatures pointed to both CMV infection and a matching HLA type. Findings of the study overall: The study found HLA-C-restricted CMV-specific TCR beta clonotypes dominating the ex vivo response.

In this sample, this clonotype turned up many times. Its antigen is still unknown. TCRdb re-called the reads with MiXCR, one entry per CDR3 protein. The data contain some 200,000 distinct CDR3 sequences, approximately 19% of them singletons. The CDR3 has 16 amino acids. V was clipped by 5 bases and J by 5 bases, with 21 bases between them. Sequencing input: PBMCs. This sequence joins TRBV12-3 or TRBV12-4 and TRBJ1-2; D remains ambiguous. The sequence derives from a human donor in good health (CMV status not recorded). Some clones in this sample may be carry-over from other donors' samples. CDR3 sequence (DNA): TGTGCCAGCAGTATTCTGACGGGCCGGGCAAAGTATGGCTACACCTTC. Its translation is CASSILTGRAKYGYTF.